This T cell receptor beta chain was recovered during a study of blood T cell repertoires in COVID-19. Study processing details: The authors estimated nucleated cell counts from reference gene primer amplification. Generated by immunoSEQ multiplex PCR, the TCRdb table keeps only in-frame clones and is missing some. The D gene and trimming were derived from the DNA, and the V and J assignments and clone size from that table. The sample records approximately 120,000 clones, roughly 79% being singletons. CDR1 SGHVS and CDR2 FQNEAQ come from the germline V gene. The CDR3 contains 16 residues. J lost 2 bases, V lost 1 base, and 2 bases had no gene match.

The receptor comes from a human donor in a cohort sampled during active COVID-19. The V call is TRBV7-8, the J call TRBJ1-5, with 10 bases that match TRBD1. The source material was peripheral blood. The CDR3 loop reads CASSLGTGGGNQPQHF. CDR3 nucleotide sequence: TGTGCCAGCAGCTTAGGGACAGGGGGGGGCAATCAGCCCCAGCATTTT.